This is a list of T cell receptor beta chains from one sample in a study of T cell responses to AZD1222 COVID-19 vaccine. Clones were sequenced by immunoSEQ multiplex PCR, and TCRdb holds only the in-frame ones, with some missing. The data hold 100,000 to 150,000 clones, with 85% to 95% observed a single time. The sample here was peripheral blood, taken on day 0 of AZD1222 vaccination. The receptors derive from an adult in good health. Both conserved end residues are part of each CDR3. The D gene is left open where the match is weak. Size is stated for part of the rows, as once, few or many counts, or as a class when the clone is expanded.

>-|TRBJ2-1|-|TRBV20-1
CSASGAYEQFF
TGCAGTGCTAGTGGGGCGTATGAGCAGTTCTTC
>once|TRBJ2-5|TRBD2|TRBV27
CASRTTSAKETQYF
TGTGCCAGCAGGACGACTAGCGCCAAAGAGACCCAGTACTTC
>-|TRBJ1-3|-|TRBV5-1
CASSSDPRGSGNTIYF
TGCGCCAGCAGCTCGGATCCCCGGGGCTCTGGAAACACCATATATTTT
>-|TRBJ1-2|TRBD1|TRBV5-4
CASSLKLTGDHGYTF
TGTGCCAGCAGCTTAAAGCTAACAGGGGATCATGGCTACACCTTC
>-|TRBJ1-2|-|TRBV4-2
CASSQGEGLYGYTF
TGTGCCAGCAGCCAAGGGGAGGGACTCTATGGCTACACCTTC
>-|TRBJ1-1|-|TRBV4-2
CASSQAGSGGEAFF
TGTGCCAGCAGCCAAGCTGGGTCTGGAGGTGAAGCTTTCTTT
>once|TRBJ2-1|-|TRBV7-2
CASSLIRGSYNEQFF
TGTGCCAGCAGCCTAATTCGGGGGTCGTACAATGAGCAGTTCTTC
>-|TRBJ2-2|-|TRBV3-1/TRBV3-2
CASSLDRDWKNTGELFF
TGTGCCAGCAGCCTTGACAGGGACTGGAAGAACACCGGGGAGCTGTTTTTT
>-|TRBJ2-7|-|TRBV28
CASSSFRDPRVSSYEQYF
TGTGCCAGCAGTTCCTTCCGGGACCCAAGAGTCAGCTCCTACGAGCAGTACTTC
>-|TRBJ1-5|-|TRBV7-9
CASSLESRGARNQPQHF
TGTGCCAGCAGCTTAGAGAGTCGGGGGGCCAGGAATCAGCCCCAGCATTTT
>-|TRBJ2-1|-|TRBV5-1
CASSLPRDLNYNEQFF
TGCGCCAGCAGCTTGCCCCGGGACCTAAATTACAATGAGCAGTTCTTC
>-|TRBJ2-1|TRBD2|TRBV29-1
CSASGGEGNEQFF
TGCAGCGCGAGCGGGGGGGAGGGGAATGAGCAGTTCTTC
>-|TRBJ1-2|-|TRBV14
CASSPTGIYGYTF
TGTGCCAGCAGCCCCACTGGGATCTATGGCTACACCTTC
>-|TRBJ2-3|-|TRBV7-2
CASSWGLDTQYF
TGTGCCAGCAGCTGGGGTCTGGATACGCAGTATTTT
>-|TRBJ2-7|-|TRBV7-2
CASSLAGPSYEQYF
TGTGCCAGCAGCTTAGCGGGGCCCTCCTACGAGCAGTACTTC
>-|TRBJ1-2|-|TRBV5-5
CASSLGGDYTF
TGTGCCAGCAGCTTGGGTGGTGACTACACCTTC
>-|TRBJ2-3|-|TRBV5-1
CASRPAGGRSDTQYF
TGCGCCAGCAGACCTGCCGGAGGGCGGTCAGATACGCAGTATTTT
>-|TRBJ1-1|-|TRBV18
CASSGDTYPFF
TGTGCCAGCTCCGGGGACACATACCCTTTCTTT
>-|TRBJ2-3|-|TRBV9
CASSVTTGTDTQYF
TGTGCCAGCAGCGTAACAACAGGCACAGATACGCAGTATTTT
>-|TRBJ2-7|TRBD2|TRBV3-1/TRBV3-2
CASSRGLIPYEQYF
TGTGCCAGCAGCCGGGGACTAATTCCCTACGAGCAGTACTTC